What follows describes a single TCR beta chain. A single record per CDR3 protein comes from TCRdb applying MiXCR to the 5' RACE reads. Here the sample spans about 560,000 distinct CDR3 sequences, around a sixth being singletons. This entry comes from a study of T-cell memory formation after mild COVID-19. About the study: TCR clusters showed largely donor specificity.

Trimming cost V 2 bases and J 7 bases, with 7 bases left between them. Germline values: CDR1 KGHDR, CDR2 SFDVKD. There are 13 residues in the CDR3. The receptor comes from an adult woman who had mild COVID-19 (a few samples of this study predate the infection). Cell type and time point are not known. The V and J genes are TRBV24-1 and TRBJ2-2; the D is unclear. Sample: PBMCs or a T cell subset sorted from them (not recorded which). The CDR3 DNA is TGTGCCACCAGTGATTGGAGTTACGGGGAGCTGTTTTTT. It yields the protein CATSDWSYGELFF.